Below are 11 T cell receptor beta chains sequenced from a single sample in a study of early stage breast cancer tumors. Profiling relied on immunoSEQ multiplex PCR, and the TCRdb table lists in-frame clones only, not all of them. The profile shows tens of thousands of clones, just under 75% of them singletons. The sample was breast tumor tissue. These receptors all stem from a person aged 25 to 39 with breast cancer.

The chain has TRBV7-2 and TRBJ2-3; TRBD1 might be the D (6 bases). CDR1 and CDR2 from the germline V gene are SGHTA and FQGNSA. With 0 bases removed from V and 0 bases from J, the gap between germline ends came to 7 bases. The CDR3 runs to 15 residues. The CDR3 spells CASSLAGTSTDTQYF. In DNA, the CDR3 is TGTGCCAGCAGCTTAGCCGGGACAAGCACAGATACGCAGTATTTT.

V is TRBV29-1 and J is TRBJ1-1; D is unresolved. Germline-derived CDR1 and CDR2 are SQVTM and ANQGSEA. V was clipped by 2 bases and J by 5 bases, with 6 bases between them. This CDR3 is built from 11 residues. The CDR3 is CSVEFGTEAFF. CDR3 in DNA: TGCAGCGTTGAATTTGGGACTGAAGCTTTCTTT.

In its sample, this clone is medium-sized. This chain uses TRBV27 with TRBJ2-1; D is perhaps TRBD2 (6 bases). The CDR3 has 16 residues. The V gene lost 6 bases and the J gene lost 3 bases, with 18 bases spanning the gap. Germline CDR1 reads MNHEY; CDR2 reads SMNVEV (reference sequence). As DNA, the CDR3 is TGTGCCAGCAGCCACCTCGGCGGGACCGACTACAATGAGCAGTTCTTC. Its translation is CASSHLGGTDYNEQFF.

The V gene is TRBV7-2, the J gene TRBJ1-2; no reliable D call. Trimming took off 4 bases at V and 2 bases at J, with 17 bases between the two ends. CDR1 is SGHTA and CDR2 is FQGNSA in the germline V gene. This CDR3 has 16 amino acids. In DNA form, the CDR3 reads TGTGCCAGCAGCTCGGGGTCTTCGCAGGCGAACTATGGCTACACCTTC. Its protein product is CASSSGSSQANYGYTF.

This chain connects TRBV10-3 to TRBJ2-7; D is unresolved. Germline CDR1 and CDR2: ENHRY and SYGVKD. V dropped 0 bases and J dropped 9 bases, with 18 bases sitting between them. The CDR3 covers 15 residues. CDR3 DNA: TGTGCCATCAGTGAGTCTGGCAACCTGCCTCGGTGGCAGTACTTC. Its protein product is CAISESGNLPRWQYF.

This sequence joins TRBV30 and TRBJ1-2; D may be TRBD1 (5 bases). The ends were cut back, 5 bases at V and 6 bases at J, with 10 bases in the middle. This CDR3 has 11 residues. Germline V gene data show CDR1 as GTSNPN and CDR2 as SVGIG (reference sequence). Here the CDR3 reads CAWGAADGYTF. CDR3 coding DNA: TGTGCCTGGGGGGCGGCTGATGGCTACACCTTC.

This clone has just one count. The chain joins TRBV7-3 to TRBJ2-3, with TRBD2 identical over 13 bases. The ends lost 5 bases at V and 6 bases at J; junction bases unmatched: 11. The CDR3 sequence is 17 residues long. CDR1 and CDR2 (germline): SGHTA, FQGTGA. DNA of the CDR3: TGTGCCAGCAGCGTGGGACTAGCGGGAACACTCACGGATACGCAGTATTTT. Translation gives CASSVGLAGTLTDTQYF.

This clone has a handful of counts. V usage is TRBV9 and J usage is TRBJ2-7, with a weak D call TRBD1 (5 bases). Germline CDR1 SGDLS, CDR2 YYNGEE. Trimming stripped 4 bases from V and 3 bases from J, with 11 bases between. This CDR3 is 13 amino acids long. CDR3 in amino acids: CASSPETVYEQYF. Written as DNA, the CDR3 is TGTGCCAGCAGCCCTGAGACAGTCTACGAGCAGTACTTC.

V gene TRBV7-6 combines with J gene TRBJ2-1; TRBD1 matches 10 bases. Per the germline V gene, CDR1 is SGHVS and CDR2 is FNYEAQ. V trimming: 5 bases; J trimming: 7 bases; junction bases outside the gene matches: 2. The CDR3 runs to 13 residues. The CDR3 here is CASSQGQGNEQFF. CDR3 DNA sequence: TGTGCCAGCAGCCAGGGACAGGGGAATGAGCAGTTCTTC.

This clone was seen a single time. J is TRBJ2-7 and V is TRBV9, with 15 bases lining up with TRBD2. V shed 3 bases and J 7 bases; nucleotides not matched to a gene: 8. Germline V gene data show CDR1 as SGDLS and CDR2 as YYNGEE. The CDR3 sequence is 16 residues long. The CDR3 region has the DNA TGTGCCAGCAGCGCCGGACTAGCGGGAGGGCTAGGAGAGCAGTACTTC. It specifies CASSAGLAGGLGEQYF.

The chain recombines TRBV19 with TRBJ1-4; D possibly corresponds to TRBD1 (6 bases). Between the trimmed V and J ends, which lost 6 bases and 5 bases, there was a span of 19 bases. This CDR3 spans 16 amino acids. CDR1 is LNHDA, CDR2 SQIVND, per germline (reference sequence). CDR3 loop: CASSPTPQGSNEKLFF. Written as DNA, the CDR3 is TGTGCCAGTAGCCCAACCCCCCAGGGGTCCAATGAAAAACTGTTTTTT.